Shown below are 29 T cell receptor beta chains from a single sample sequenced in a study of blood T cell repertoires in COVID-19. Using immunoSEQ multiplex PCR, the repertoire was profiled, and TCRdb retains in-frame clones only, with some absent. The data hold roughly 250,000 clones, with 65% to 90% observed a single time. Material: peripheral blood. These receptors were collected from a woman in her sixties or seventies with active or convalescent COVID-19.

The V and J genes are TRBV4-2 and TRBJ2-1; 12 nucleotides match TRBD2. Per germline, CDR1 LGHNA and CDR2 YNFKEQ. This CDR3 comprises 13 residues. V was pared by 3 bases and J by 12 bases, with 3 bases of the junction left unmatched. In DNA form, the CDR3 reads TGTGCCAGCAGCCACGAACTAGCGGGGGGGCAGTTCTTC. It encodes CASSHELAGGQFF.

The chain couples TRBV18 to TRBJ2-7, with 11 bases aligning to TRBD1. The CDR3 consists of 14 residues. Trimming took 6 bases from V and 1 from J; bases not matched to a gene: 2. The germline V gene has CDR1 KGHSH and CDR2 LQKENI. The CDR3 is CASSDRGPSYEQYF. In DNA, the CDR3 is TGTGCCAGCTCGGACAGGGGGCCTTCCTACGAGCAGTACTTC.

V usage is TRBV9 and J usage is TRBJ1-6; D is undetermined. V was cut by 0 bases and J by 10 bases, with 14 bases left in between. CDR1 SGDLS and CDR2 YYNGEE come from the germline V gene. This CDR3 has 15 amino acids. The CDR3 nucleotides read TGTGCCAGCAGCGTAGCTACATCGAATAGCTCACCCCTCCACTTT. This codes for CASSVATSNSSPLHF.

The chain links TRBV5-1 to TRBJ2-1, with TRBD2 identical over 15 bases. The CDR3 has 15 residues. The V segment lost 4 bases and the J segment 9 bases; nucleotides outside the gene matches: 5. Germline CDR1 SGHRS, CDR2 YFSETQ. CDR3 sequence reads: CASSGLAGGPLEQFF. CDR3 nucleotides: TGCGCCAGCAGCGGACTAGCGGGGGGGCCCCTTGAGCAGTTCTTC.

The genes are TRBV2 and TRBJ1-1, with TRBD1 identical over 7 bases. The CDR3 is 16 residues long. With V trimmed by 6 bases and J by 4 bases, 14 bases remained unmatched. Per germline, CDR1 SNHLY and CDR2 FYNNEI. CDR3 region: CASRVIGGTAGTEAFF. CDR3 DNA sequence: TGTGCCAGCAGAGTGATTGGGGGGACAGCGGGCACTGAAGCTTTCTTT.

The V gene is TRBV10-1, the J gene TRBJ2-7, with unresolved D. Germline V lookup: CDR1 WNHNN, CDR2 SYGVQD (reference sequence). This CDR3 has 12 amino acids. V lost 5 bases and J lost 5, with 10 bases in between. The CDR3, as DNA: TGCGCCAGCAGTCCGGGTCCCAACGAGCAGTACTTC. This sequence encodes CASSPGPNEQYF.

The rearrangement links TRBV19 to TRBJ2-7; 8 bases map to TRBD1. The trim removed 6 bases at V and 5 bases at J, leaving 6 bases unmatched. The CDR3 contains 13 residues. Looked up from germline, CDR1 is LNHDA and CDR2 is SQIVND (reference sequence). In DNA form, the CDR3 reads TGTGCCAGTAGATTACAGGGGGATAACGAGCAGTACTTC. Its protein product is CASRLQGDNEQYF. Combining the CDR3 with reference TRBV19 and TRBJ2-7 gives the whole variable domain DGGITQSPKYLFRKEGQNVTLSCEQNLNHDAMYWYRQDPGQGLRLIYYSQIVNDFQKGDIAEGYSVSREKKESFPLTVTSAQKNPTAFYLCASRLQGDNEQYFGPGTRLTVT.

The chain is built from TRBV19 and TRBJ1-4; 8 bases agree with TRBD1. The germline V gene has CDR1 LNHDA and CDR2 SQIVND (reference sequence). V shed 2 bases and J 6 bases; nucleotides not matched to a gene: 11. This CDR3 has 17 residues. The CDR3 loop is CASSILDREESDEKLFF. As DNA, the CDR3 is TGTGCCAGTAGTATACTGGACAGGGAGGAGTCGGATGAAAAACTGTTTTTT.

This chain joins TRBV4-1 and TRBJ2-5; TRBD1 is a possible D gene (5 bases). The CDR3 loop spans 14 amino acids. V lost 1 base and J 4 bases, leaving 10 bases between the germline ends. Germline CDR1 MGHRA, CDR2 YSYEKL. The CDR3 loop reads CASSQVSGRETQYF. In DNA form, the CDR3 reads TGCGCCAGCAGCCAAGTGTCAGGGCGAGAGACCCAGTACTTC.

The V gene is TRBV7-9, the J gene TRBJ1-2; 10 bases align to TRBD1. The CDR3 contains 17 residues. The V gene's germline CDR1 is SEHNR and CDR2 FQNEAQ (reference sequence). The V segment lost 2 bases and the J segment 7 bases; nucleotides outside the gene matches: 13. CDR3 in DNA: TGTGCCAGCAGCTTAACCGCCATCGGGACAGGGGAGGGTGGCTACACCTTC. It is translated as CASSLTAIGTGEGGYTF.

This chain links TRBV20-1 with TRBJ1-4; D unclear. V was shortened by 8 bases and J by 5 bases, with 9 bases between the two germline ends. Germline lookup yields CDR1 DFQATT and CDR2 SNEGSKA (reference sequence). The CDR3 totals 11 residues. Here the CDR3 DNA reads TGCAGTACCCGGAGGAATGAAAAACTGTTTTTT. It encodes CSTRRNEKLFF.

This chain uses TRBV13 with TRBJ1-4, with 7 bases fitting TRBD1. The CDR3 totals 15 residues. Trimming took 5 bases from V and 4 from J; bases not matched to a gene: 7. Germline CDR1 PRHDT, CDR2 FYEKMQ (reference sequence). The CDR3 coding sequence is TGTGCCAGCAGCAGACGACAGGGTAGTAATGAAAAACTGTTTTTT. This codes for CASSRRQGSNEKLFF.

The CDR3 DNA follows: TGCGCCAGCAGCTTGTTTCGACTAGCGGAGAACCAAGAGACCCAGTACTTC. This encodes CASSLFRLAENQETQYF. The rearrangement uses TRBV5-1 and TRBJ2-5; TRBD2 matches 9 bases. V lost 1 base to trimming and J lost 0 bases; unmatched junction nucleotides: 7. CDR3 size: 17 residues. The germline V gene encodes CDR1 SGHRS and CDR2 YFSETQ.

This chain joins TRBV4-2 and TRBJ2-2; 7 bases agree with TRBD1. The CDR3 covers 14 residues. The germline CDR1 and CDR2 sequences are LGHNA and YNFKEQ. After removal of 2 bases from V and 5 bases from J, the junction contained 2 bases not matched to a gene. The CDR3, as DNA: TGTGCCAGCAGCCAACCGACAGGGACCGGGGAGCTGTTTTTT. Residues: CASSQPTGTGELFF.

This clone was seen only once. CDR3 loop: CASSPLRLDTEAFF. Here the CDR3 DNA reads TGTGCCAGCAGTCCACTGAGGCTGGACACTGAAGCTTTCTTT. The J gene is TRBJ1-1, the V gene TRBV2, with D unclear. V lost 5 bases and J 3 bases, leaving 13 bases between the germline ends. The CDR3 is 14 amino acids. Per germline, CDR1 SNHLY and CDR2 FYNNEI.

The chain has TRBV4-3 and TRBJ1-4; D is ambiguous. The CDR3 length is 15 residues. Germline lookup yields CDR1 LGHNA and CDR2 YSLEER. V lost 2 bases, J lost 11 bases, and 18 bases lay in between. This chain's CDR3 is CASSQSLWGANKLFF. As DNA, the CDR3 is TGCGCCAGCAGCCAATCCCTTTGGGGAGCGAACAAACTGTTTTTT.

The J gene is TRBJ1-1, the V gene TRBV14; TRBD1 might be the D (5 bases). V was cut by 1 base and J by 3 bases, with 9 bases left in between. This CDR3 is 14 amino acids long. Germline CDR1 and CDR2: SGHDN and FVKESK. The CDR3 sequence is CASSQAAGDTEAFF. DNA for the CDR3: TGTGCCAGCAGCCAAGCAGCGGGGGACACTGAAGCTTTCTTT.

The CDR3 coding sequence is TGCGCCAGCAGCCAACTTCCCTCCCCGACCTACGAGCAGTACTTC. Its translation: CASSQLPSPTYEQYF. The chain is built from TRBV5-1 and TRBJ2-7; D call uncertain. V was clipped by 4 bases and J by 2 bases, with 16 bases between them. Germline CDR1 is SGHRS and CDR2 is YFSETQ. CDR3 length: 15 amino acids.

The rearrangement links TRBV7-8 to TRBJ1-5; 7 bases match TRBD1. Trimming cost V 0 bases and J 7 bases; bases outside gene matches: 3. The germline V gene encodes CDR1 SGHVS and CDR2 FQNEAQ. The CDR3 runs to 14 residues. The CDR3 DNA follows: TGTGCCAGCAGCTTAGCCCAGGGGGACCAGCCCCAGCATTTT. Translated, it gives CASSLAQGDQPQHF.

The V gene is TRBV6-5, the J gene TRBJ2-7; 7 positions agree with TRBD1. Germline values: CDR1 MNHEY, CDR2 SVGAGI. The CDR3 consists of 14 residues. V gave up 0 bases and J gave up 6 bases; unmatched junction bases: 5. The CDR3 reads CASSYSYRGGEQYF. DNA for the CDR3: TGTGCCAGCAGTTACTCGTACAGGGGCGGCGAGCAGTACTTC.

This clone was seen more than once but under ten times. CDR3 in DNA: TGTGCCATCAGGGAGGGACTAGCTAGGGAGACCCAGTACTTC. The encoded protein is CAIREGLARETQYF. J is TRBJ2-5 and V is TRBV10-3; 9 bases fit TRBD2. The CDR3 is 14 amino acids. Trimming at V came to 6 bases and at J to 5 bases, leaving 7 bases not matched to a gene. Per germline, CDR1 ENHRY and CDR2 SYGVKD.

The gene calls are TRBV14 and TRBJ2-2, with D uncertain. V gave up 0 bases and J gave up 5 bases, with 7 bases separating them. Germline V gives CDR1 SGHDN, CDR2 FVKESK. The CDR3 is 14 amino acids. DNA of the CDR3: TGTGCCAGCAGCCAAGAGGCCGGGACCGGGGAGCTGTTTTTT. Residues: CASSQEAGTGELFF. The entire variable domain, with the rest obtained from reference TRBV14 and TRBJ2-2, is as follows: EAGVTQFPSHSVIEKGQTVTLRCDPISGHDNLYWYRRVMGKEIKFLLHFVKESKQDESGMPNNRFLAERTGGTYSTLKVQPAELEDSGVYFCASSQEAGTGELFFGEGSRLTVL.

This chain connects TRBV29-1 to TRBJ1-1; TRBD1 matches 8 bases. This CDR3 spans 12 amino acids. V gave up 5 bases and J gave up 7 bases; unmatched junction bases: 6. Germline CDR1 and CDR2: SQVTM and ANQGSEA. For the CDR3, the DNA is TGCAGCGTTCCTCAGGGGGCCTATGAAGCTTTCTTT. Protein: CSVPQGAYEAFF.

The chain is built from TRBV13 and TRBJ2-2; no reliable D call. Germline V gene sequence: CDR1 PRHDT, CDR2 FYEKMQ (reference sequence). The CDR3 is 11 amino acids. V was trimmed by 6 bases and J by 8 bases, leaving 7 bases between them. The CDR3 spells CASSFRGELFF. The DNA for the CDR3 is TGTGCCAGCAGTTTCCGGGGGGAGCTGTTTTTT. Full variable domain (remainder filled in from reference TRBV13 and TRBJ2-2): AAGVIQSPRHLIKEKRETATLKCYPIPRHDTVYWYQQGPGQDPQFLISFYEKMQSDKGSIPDRFSAQQFSDYHSELNMSSLELGDSALYFCASSFRGELFFGEGSRLTVL.

The gene calls are TRBV11-2 and TRBJ2-7; 10 bases line up with TRBD2. The CDR3 contains 15 residues. V lost 2 bases to trimming and J lost 3 bases; unmatched junction nucleotides: 4. Germline V CDR1 and CDR2: SGHAT, FQNNGV. Here the CDR3 DNA reads TGTGCCAGCAGCTTAAGGCGGACTAGCGGCTACGAGCAGTACTTC. This codes for CASSLRRTSGYEQYF.

This clone was seen more than once but under ten times. The V and J genes are TRBV19 and TRBJ2-3, with TRBD1 matching over 11 bases. V shed 0 bases and J 6 bases; nucleotides not matched to a gene: 8. The CDR3 has 17 residues. Germline V CDR1 and CDR2: LNHDA, SQIVND (reference sequence). CDR3 nucleotide sequence: TGTGCCAGTAGTATAGATAGAGGACAGGGGGCTTCTGATACGCAGTATTTT. Translation: CASSIDRGQGASDTQYF.

The chain couples TRBV9 to TRBJ2-2; 10 nucleotides match TRBD1. Germline V CDR1 and CDR2: SGDLS, YYNGEE. The V and J ends lost 4 bases and 1 base, in that order; junction bases with no gene match: 1. The CDR3 covers 15 residues. CDR3 region: CASSRTGGNTGELFF. CDR3 DNA: TGTGCCAGCAGCCGGACAGGGGGGAACACCGGGGAGCTGTTTTTT.

The V call is TRBV7-9, the J call TRBJ2-3; no firm D call. V lost 4 bases and J 3 bases, leaving 8 bases between the germline ends. CDR3 length: 13 amino acids. Germline V gene lookup returns CDR1 SEHNR and CDR2 FQNEAQ (reference sequence). Here the CDR3 reads CASSSENTDTQYF. Here the CDR3 DNA reads TGTGCCAGCAGCTCAGAAAATACAGATACGCAGTATTTT.

This clone showed up just a few times. The chain uses TRBV27 and TRBJ1-1; no clear D gene. The CDR3 covers 13 residues. Between the trimmed V and J ends, which lost 3 bases and 1 base, there was a span of 6 bases. Per germline, CDR1 MNHEY and CDR2 SMNVEV (reference sequence). The CDR3 protein is CASSFSPNTEAFF. DNA of the CDR3: TGTGCCAGCAGTTTCAGTCCGAACACTGAAGCTTTCTTT.